These 13 T cell receptor beta chains came from one sample sequenced in a study of blood T cell repertoires in COVID-19. Clones were sequenced by immunoSEQ multiplex PCR, and TCRdb holds only the in-frame ones, with some missing. The table includes roughly 160,000 clones, about 83% detected once. Sequencing used peripheral blood. The receptors come from a woman older than 75 with acute or convalescent COVID-19.

This chain joins TRBV5-4 and TRBJ2-3; perhaps TRBD2 as D (6 bases). From germline, CDR1 is SGHNT and CDR2 YYREEE (reference sequence). The CDR3 runs 16 residues. V was clipped by 4 bases and J by 1 base, with 16 bases between them. CDR3 coding DNA: TGTGCCAGCAGCATCCTTGTGGGGACTGGCACAGATACGCAGTATTTT. Translating gives CASSILVGTGTDTQYF.

This chain joins TRBV3-1 (or the pseudogene TRBV3-2) and TRBJ2-7, with 8 bases matching TRBD2. The CDR3 sequence is 13 residues long. V lost 6 bases and J lost 7; bases outside the gene matches: 8. Germline V CDR1 and CDR2: LGHDT, YNNKEL (reference sequence). The CDR3 DNA is TGTGCCAGCAGTGATAGCGGGATGAGGGAGCAGTACTTC. It translates to CASSDSGMREQYF.

The chain recombines TRBV5-1 with TRBJ2-3; 12 bases are a match to TRBD2. This CDR3 is built from 16 residues. J was trimmed by 2 bases and V by 4 bases; bases with no gene match: 5. CDR1 and CDR2 from the germline V gene are SGHRS and YFSETQ. In nucleotides, the CDR3 is TGCGCCAGCAGCATTTCTAGCGGGGGGGCCACAGATACGCAGTATTTT. As protein: CASSISSGGATDTQYF.

The CDR3 bases are TGTGCCAGCAGTGAAAGTCCGGGACAGACCTACGAGCAGTACTTC. Amino acid sequence: CASSESPGQTYEQYF. The V gene is TRBV2, the J gene TRBJ2-7; 7 positions match TRBD1. V lost 2 bases and J lost 2; bases outside the gene matches: 6. This CDR3 is 15 amino acids long. Per germline, CDR1 SNHLY and CDR2 FYNNEI.

J is TRBJ2-1 and V is TRBV5-4; 12 bases agree with TRBD2. This CDR3 has 17 amino acids. Germline CDR1 is SGHNT and CDR2 is YYREEE (reference sequence). V gave up 4 bases and J gave up 3 bases; unmatched junction bases: 8. The CDR3 protein is CASSPAPTSGGYNEQFF. The CDR3 region has the DNA TGTGCCAGCAGCCCGGCTCCGACTAGCGGGGGCTACAATGAGCAGTTCTTC.

This rearrangement joins TRBV19 to TRBJ2-1; 12 bases map to TRBD2. The V and J ends lost 6 bases and 0 bases, in that order; junction bases with no gene match: 9. Germline V gene lookup returns CDR1 LNHDA and CDR2 SQIVND (reference sequence). The CDR3 has 18 amino acids. CDR3 coding DNA: TGTGCCAGTAGACAACTAGCGGGGGGCACCGACTCCTACAATGAGCAGTTCTTC. It yields the protein CASRQLAGGTDSYNEQFF.

The rearrangement joins TRBV19 to TRBJ1-1; D perhaps matches TRBD1 (6 bases). CDR1 is LNHDA and CDR2 is SQIVND in the germline V gene (reference sequence). CDR3 length: 13 residues. The V end was cut by 6 bases, the J end by 3 bases, with 11 bases between. CDR3 sequence reads: CASSRGGYTEAFF. The CDR3 DNA reads TGTGCCAGTAGCAGGGGAGGGTACACTGAAGCTTTCTTT.

The gene calls are TRBV19 and TRBJ2-2, with D possibly matching TRBD1 (6 bases). The CDR3 runs to 15 residues. Germline assignment: CDR1 LNHDA and CDR2 SQIVND (reference sequence). With 4 bases removed from V and 7 bases from J, the gap between germline ends came to 16 bases. The CDR3 DNA follows: TGTGCCAGTAGTAAATCCTCAACAGGGATCGGGGAGCTGTTTTTT. Translated: CASSKSSTGIGELFF.

V usage is TRBV7-2 and J usage is TRBJ2-3; the D gene is possibly TRBD1 (6 bases). The CDR3 is 14 residues long. Germline CDR1 SGHTA, CDR2 FQGNSA. The V and J ends lost 3 bases and 2 bases respectively, with 9 bases between them. This CDR3 is CASSFGGHTDTQYF. The CDR3 DNA sequence: TGTGCCAGCAGCTTTGGGGGCCACACAGATACGCAGTATTTT.

There are many counts of this clone. V and J are TRBV29-1 and TRBJ2-5, with 7 bases matching TRBD1. Germline values: CDR1 SQVTM, CDR2 ANQGSEA. V lost 7 bases to trimming and J lost 2 bases; unmatched junction nucleotides: 1. The CDR3 covers 11 residues. For the CDR3, the DNA is TGCAGCGGGGGACAGCAAGAGACCCAGTACTTC. Encoded protein: CSGGQQETQYF.

The J gene is TRBJ2-7, the V gene TRBV7-6; no reliable D call. The CDR3 has 13 residues. Germline values: CDR1 SGHVS, CDR2 FNYEAQ. The ends were cut back, 3 bases at V and 1 base at J, with 7 bases in the middle. The chain's CDR3 is CASSLEQSYEQYF. The DNA for the CDR3 is TGTGCCAGCAGCTTGGAGCAATCCTACGAGCAGTACTTC.

The CDR3 is CAWSIMRRTEAFF. Here the CDR3 DNA reads TGTGCCTGGAGCATAATGCGGAGAACTGAAGCTTTCTTT. This chain joins TRBV30 and TRBJ1-1; no definite D call. The ends were cut back, 3 bases at V and 5 bases at J, with 13 bases in the middle. The CDR3 is 13 residues long. Germline CDR1 and CDR2: GTSNPN and SVGIG (reference sequence).

The chain employs TRBV6-4 and TRBJ1-1; 9 bases are a match to TRBD1. The CDR3 covers 14 residues. Germline loops: CDR1 MRHNA, CDR2 SNTAGT. Trimming removed 2 bases from V and 10 bases from J; junction bases left unmatched: 8. This chain's CDR3 is CASSDTPGQGAAFF. The DNA of the CDR3 is TGTGCCAGCAGTGACACTCCGGGACAGGGAGCAGCTTTCTTT.